This note documents a single TCR beta chain sequence. This sample stems from a study of blood T cell repertoires in COVID-19. Looking at the study overall: Whether acute or convalescent, the COVID-19 samples came from the United States, Italy and Spain. T cells, B-cell-depleted T cells, or PBMCs supplied cDNA or gDNA.

Clones were read by immunoSEQ multiplex PCR, and TCRdb kept only the in-frame ones, dropping some. The sample has approximately 37,000 clones, 89% seen once. Germline CDR1 reads LGHNA; CDR2 reads YSLEER. The CDR3 extends over 15 amino acids. Deletions cut 5 bases from V and 0 bases from J, with 8 bases between. The sequence derives from a man aged 45-65 years with active COVID-19. The gene calls are TRBV4-3 and TRBJ1-6; D is uncertain. Sequences were obtained from peripheral blood. The CDR3 protein is CASSLRSSYNSPLHF. The DNA of the CDR3 is TGCGCCAGCAGCTTACGGAGCTCCTATAATTCACCCCTCCACTTT.